The present entry profiles one T cell receptor (beta chain) with its context. Using immunoSEQ multiplex PCR, the repertoire was profiled, and TCRdb retains in-frame clones only, with some absent. The sample consists of approximately 70,000 clones, around 83% of them appearing once. This sample is part of a study of OX40 agonist ivuxolimab in advanced cancers. Across the study: Those enrolled were less than 85% male, with a mean age of around 60 years and ages from roughly 23 to 80.

The CDR3 spans 16 residues. Germline values: CDR1 SGHAT, CDR2 FQNNGV. V dropped 5 bases and J dropped 4; count of bases not matched to a gene: 14. This sample comprised CD4+ or CD8+ T cells sorted from blood, obtained in a trial of the OX40 agonist ivuxolimab. The clonotype originates from an adult with an advanced solid tumor such as melanoma, head and neck, liver or kidney cancer. The chain is built from TRBV11-2 and TRBJ2-7; the match to TRBD1 covers 7 bases. CDR3 nucleotide sequence: TGTGCCAGCAGCCCCCGCCGAGGCCTACAGGGGTACGAGCAGTACTTC. It encodes CASSPRRGLQGYEQYF.